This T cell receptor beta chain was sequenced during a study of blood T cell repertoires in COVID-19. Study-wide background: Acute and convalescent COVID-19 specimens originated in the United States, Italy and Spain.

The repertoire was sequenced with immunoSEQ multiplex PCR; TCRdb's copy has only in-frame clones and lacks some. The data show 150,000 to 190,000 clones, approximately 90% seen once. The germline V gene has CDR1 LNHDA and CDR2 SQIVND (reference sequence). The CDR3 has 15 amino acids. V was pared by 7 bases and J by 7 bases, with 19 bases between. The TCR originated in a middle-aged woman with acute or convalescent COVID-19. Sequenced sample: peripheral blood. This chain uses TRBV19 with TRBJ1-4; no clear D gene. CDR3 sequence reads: CASTHPEAPIEKLFF. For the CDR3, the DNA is TGTGCCAGTACCCACCCCGAGGCGCCCATTGAAAAACTGTTTTTT.